This T cell receptor beta chain was captured by sequencing in a study of T cell responses to AZD1222 COVID-19 vaccine. Sequenced by immunoSEQ multiplex PCR; TCRdb stores in-frame clones only, minus some. The repertoire has around 120,000 clones, approximately 88% of them found once; the top ten carry under 6.5%. Germline assignment: CDR1 SGHDN and CDR2 FVKESK. The CDR3 loop spans 13 amino acids. V was cut by 0 bases and J by 3 bases, with 3 bases left in between. The rearrangement uses TRBV14 and TRBJ1-5; no clear D. Source: peripheral blood, taken on day 0 of AZD1222 vaccination. This TCR came from an adult in good health. The CDR3 loop reads CASSQDHNQPQHF. In nucleotides, the CDR3 is TGTGCCAGCAGCCAAGATCACAATCAGCCCCAGCATTTT. The entire variable domain, with the rest obtained from reference TRBV14 and TRBJ1-5, is as follows: EAGVTQFPSHSVIEKGQTVTLRCDPISGHDNLYWYRRVMGKEIKFLLHFVKESKQDESGMPNNRFLAERTGGTYSTLKVQPAELEDSGVYFCASSQDHNQPQHFGDGTRLSIL.